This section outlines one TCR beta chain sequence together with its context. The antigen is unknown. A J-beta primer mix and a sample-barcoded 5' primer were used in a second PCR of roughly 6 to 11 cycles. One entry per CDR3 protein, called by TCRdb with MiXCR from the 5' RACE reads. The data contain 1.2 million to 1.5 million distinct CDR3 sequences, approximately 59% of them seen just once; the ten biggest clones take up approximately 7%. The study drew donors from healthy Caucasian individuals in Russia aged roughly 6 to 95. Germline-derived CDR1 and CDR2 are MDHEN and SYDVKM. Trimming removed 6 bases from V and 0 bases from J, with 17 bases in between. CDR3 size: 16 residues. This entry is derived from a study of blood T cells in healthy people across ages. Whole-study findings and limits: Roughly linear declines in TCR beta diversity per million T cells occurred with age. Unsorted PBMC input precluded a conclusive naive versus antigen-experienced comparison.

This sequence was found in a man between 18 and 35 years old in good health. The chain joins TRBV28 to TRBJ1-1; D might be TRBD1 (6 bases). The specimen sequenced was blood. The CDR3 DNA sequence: TGTGCCAGCAGCCCGCATCTGGACAGCCTGAACACTGAAGCTTTCTTT. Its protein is CASSPHLDSLNTEAFF.